This record covers a single T cell receptor beta chain. Sequencing used immunoSEQ multiplex PCR; TCRdb keeps in-frame clones, though not all of them. The data show 75,000 to 95,000 clones, with more than 80% seen just once and 6.5% to 9% held by the top ten. CDR3 length equals 17 residues. Germline-derived CDR1 and CDR2 are SGHNT and YENEEA. V was clipped by 2 bases and J by 3 bases; unmatched bases: 12. These data belong to a study of OX40 agonist ivuxolimab in advanced cancers. This clonotype originated in an adult with an advanced solid tumor such as melanoma, head and neck, liver or kidney cancer. The gene calls are TRBV11-3 and TRBJ2-7; 8 bases are shared with TRBD1. The sequenced sample was CD4+ or CD8+ T cells sorted from blood, obtained in a trial of the OX40 agonist ivuxolimab. CDR3 loop: CASSLSEWGQDFYEQYF. The CDR3 nucleotides read TGTGCCAGCAGCTTATCTGAGTGGGGACAGGACTTCTACGAGCAGTACTTC.